This TCR beta chain was sequenced for a study of molecular identifiers for immune sequencing clone quantification. Regarding the study as a whole: With a barcode shared among identical TCR molecules, highly expanded clone sizes could be underestimated.

TCRdb processed the PCR reads anew with MiXCR; each CDR3 protein has one entry. The sample lists 79,000 or so distinct CDR3 sequences, 25% seen once, with about 0.8% in the top ten. This clonotype was counted only a few times. The antigen is not known. V shed 6 bases and J 0 bases; nucleotides not matched to a gene: 5. The CDR3 is 15 amino acids. The TCR comes from a human donor in good health. Some libraries in this study had Jurkat cell RNA spiked in. Source material: naive CD8+ T cells from blood, with Jurkat cell RNA spiked in. Subset denoted: FACS-sorted CD8+CD4-CCR7+CD45RA+ naive T cells. The chain uses TRBV12-3 or TRBV12-4 and TRBJ2-3; 8 positions match TRBD1. The CDR3 sequence: CASSAGTGSTDTQYF. The CDR3 region has the DNA TGTGCCAGCAGCGCTGGGACAGGTAGCACAGATACGCAGTATTTT.